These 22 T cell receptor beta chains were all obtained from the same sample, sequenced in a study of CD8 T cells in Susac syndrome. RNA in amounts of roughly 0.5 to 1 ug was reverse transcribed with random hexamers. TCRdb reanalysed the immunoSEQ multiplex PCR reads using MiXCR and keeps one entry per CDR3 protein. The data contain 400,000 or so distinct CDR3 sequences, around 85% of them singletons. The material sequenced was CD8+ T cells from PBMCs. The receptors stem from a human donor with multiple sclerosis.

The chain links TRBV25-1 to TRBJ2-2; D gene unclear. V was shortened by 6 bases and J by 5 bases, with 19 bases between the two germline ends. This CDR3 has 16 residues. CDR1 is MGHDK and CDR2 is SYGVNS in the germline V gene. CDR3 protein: CASSSKVGPWTGELFF. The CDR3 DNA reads TGTGCCAGCAGCTCAAAGGTCGGGCCCTGGACCGGGGAGCTGTTTTTT. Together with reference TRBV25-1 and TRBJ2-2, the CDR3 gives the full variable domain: EADIYQTPRYLVIGTGKKITLECSQTMGHDKMYWYQQDPGMELHLIHYSYGVNSTEKGDLSSESTVSRIRTEHFPLTLESARPSHTSQYLCASSSKVGPWTGELFFGEGSRLTVL.

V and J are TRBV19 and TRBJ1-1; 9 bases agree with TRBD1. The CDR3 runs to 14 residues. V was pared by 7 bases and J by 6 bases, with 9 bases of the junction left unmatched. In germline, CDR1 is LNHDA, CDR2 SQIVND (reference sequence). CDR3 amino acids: CASKPEGQGPEAFF. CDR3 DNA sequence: TGTGCCAGTAAGCCCGAAGGACAGGGGCCTGAAGCTTTCTTT.

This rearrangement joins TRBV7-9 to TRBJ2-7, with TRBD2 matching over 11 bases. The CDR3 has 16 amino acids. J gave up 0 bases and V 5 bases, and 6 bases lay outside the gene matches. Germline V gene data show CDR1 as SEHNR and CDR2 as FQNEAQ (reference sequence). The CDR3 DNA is TGTGCCAGCAGCCGACTAGCGGGAATGAGCTCCTACGAGCAGTACTTC. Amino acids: CASSRLAGMSSYEQYF.

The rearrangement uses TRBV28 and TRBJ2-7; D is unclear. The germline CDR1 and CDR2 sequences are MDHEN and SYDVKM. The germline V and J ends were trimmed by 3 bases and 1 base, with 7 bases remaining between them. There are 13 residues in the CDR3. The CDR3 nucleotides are TGTGCCAGCAGTTTTATAGGTTCCTACGAGCAGTACTTC. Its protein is CASSFIGSYEQYF.

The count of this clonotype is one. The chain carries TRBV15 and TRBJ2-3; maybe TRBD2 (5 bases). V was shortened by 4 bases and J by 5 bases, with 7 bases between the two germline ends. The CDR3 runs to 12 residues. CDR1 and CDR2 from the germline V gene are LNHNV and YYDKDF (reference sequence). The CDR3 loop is CATSTGVDTQYF. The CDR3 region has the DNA TGTGCCACCAGCACCGGGGTAGATACGCAGTATTTT.

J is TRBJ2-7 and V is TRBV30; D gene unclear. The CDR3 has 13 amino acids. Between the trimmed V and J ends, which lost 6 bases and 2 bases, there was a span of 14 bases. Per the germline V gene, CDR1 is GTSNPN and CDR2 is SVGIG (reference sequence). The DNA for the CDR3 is TGTGCCTGCATTAGTCCCCTCACCTACGAGCAGTACTTC. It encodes CACISPLTYEQYF.

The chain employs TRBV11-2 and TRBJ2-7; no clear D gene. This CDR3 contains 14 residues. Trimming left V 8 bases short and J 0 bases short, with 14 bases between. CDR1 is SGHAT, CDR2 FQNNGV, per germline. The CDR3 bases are TGTGCCAGCTCCCAAACCCCCGACTCCTACGAGCAGTACTTC. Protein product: CASSQTPDSYEQYF.

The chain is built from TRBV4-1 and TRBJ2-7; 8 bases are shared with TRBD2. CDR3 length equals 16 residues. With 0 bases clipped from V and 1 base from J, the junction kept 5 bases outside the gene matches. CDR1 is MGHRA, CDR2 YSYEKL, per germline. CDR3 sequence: CASSQDPAGVSYEQYF. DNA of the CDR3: TGCGCCAGCAGCCAAGATCCAGCGGGAGTTTCCTACGAGCAGTACTTC.

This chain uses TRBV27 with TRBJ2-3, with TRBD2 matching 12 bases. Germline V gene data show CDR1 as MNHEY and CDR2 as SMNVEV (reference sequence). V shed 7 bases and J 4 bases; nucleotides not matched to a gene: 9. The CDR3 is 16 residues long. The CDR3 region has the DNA TGTGCCAGCACTAGGACTAGCGGGAATCTCGCAGATACGCAGTATTTT. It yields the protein CASTRTSGNLADTQYF.

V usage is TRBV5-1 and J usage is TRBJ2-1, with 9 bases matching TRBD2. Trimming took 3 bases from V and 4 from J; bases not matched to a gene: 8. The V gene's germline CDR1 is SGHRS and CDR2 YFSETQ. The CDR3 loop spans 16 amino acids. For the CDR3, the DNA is TGCGCCAGCAGCTCCCAGACTAGCGGCATTTACAATGAGCAGTTCTTC. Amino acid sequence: CASSSQTSGIYNEQFF.

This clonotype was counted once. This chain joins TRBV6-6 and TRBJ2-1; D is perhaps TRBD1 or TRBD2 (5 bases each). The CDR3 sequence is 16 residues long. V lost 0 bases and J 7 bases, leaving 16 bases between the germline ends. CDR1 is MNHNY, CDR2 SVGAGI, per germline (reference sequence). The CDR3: CASSYSSQGPYNEQFF. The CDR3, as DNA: TGTGCCAGCAGTTACTCGAGTCAGGGACCATATAATGAGCAGTTCTTC.

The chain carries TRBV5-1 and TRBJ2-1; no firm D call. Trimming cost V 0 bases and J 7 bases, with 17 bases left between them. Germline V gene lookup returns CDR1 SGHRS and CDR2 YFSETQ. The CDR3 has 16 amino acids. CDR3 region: CASSLAVSWAPNEQFF. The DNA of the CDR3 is TGCGCCAGCAGCTTGGCCGTATCCTGGGCTCCGAATGAGCAGTTCTTC.

In nucleotides, the CDR3 is TGTGCCATCAGCAAAACCGGGCCGCAATACAATGAGCAGTTCTTC. Translated: CAISKTGPQYNEQFF. The rearrangement uses TRBV10-3 and TRBJ2-1; no firm D call. This CDR3 comprises 15 residues. CDR1 and CDR2 from the germline V gene are ENHRY and SYGVKD. Trimming took 6 bases from V and 4 from J, leaving 16 bases between them.

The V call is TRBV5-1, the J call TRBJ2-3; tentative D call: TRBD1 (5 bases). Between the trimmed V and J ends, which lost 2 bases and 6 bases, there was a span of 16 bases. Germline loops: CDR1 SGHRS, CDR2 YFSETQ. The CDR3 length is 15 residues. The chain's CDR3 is CASSLGQGEGDTQYF. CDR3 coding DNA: TGCGCCAGCAGCTTAGGGCAGGGTGAAGGGGATACGCAGTATTTT.

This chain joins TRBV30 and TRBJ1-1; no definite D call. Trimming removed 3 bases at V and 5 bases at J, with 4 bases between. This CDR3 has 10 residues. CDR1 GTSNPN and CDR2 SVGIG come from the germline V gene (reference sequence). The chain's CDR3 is CAWRGTEAFF. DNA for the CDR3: TGTGCCTGGAGAGGGACTGAAGCTTTCTTT.

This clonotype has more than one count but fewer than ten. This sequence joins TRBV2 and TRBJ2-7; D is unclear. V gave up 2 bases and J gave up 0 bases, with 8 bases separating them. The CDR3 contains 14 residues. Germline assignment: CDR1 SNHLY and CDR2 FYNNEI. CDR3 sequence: CASSEYKGSYEQYF. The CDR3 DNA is TGTGCCAGCAGTGAATATAAGGGCTCCTACGAGCAGTACTTC.

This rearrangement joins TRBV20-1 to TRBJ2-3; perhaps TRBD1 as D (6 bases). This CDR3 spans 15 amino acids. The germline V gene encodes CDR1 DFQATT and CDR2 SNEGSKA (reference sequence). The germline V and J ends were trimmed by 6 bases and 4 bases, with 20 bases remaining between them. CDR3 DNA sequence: TGCAGTGCCCATGAAACAGGGTTCGACGCAGATACGCAGTATTTT. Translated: CSAHETGFDADTQYF.

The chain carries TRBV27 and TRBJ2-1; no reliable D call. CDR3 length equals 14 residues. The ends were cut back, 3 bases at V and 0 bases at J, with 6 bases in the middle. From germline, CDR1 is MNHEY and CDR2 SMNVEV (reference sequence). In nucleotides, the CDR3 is TGTGCCAGCAGTTTTGGCGTCTCCTACAATGAGCAGTTCTTC. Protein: CASSFGVSYNEQFF.

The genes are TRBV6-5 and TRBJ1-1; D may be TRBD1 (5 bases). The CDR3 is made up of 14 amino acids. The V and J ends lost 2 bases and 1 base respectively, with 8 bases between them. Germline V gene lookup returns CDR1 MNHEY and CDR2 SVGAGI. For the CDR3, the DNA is TGTGCCAGCAGTTACATGACAGCGAACACTGAAGCTTTCTTT. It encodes CASSYMTANTEAFF.

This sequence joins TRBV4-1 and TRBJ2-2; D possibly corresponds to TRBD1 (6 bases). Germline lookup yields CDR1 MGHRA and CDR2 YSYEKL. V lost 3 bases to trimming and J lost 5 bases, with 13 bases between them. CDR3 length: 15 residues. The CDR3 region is CASSQIDRLTGELFF. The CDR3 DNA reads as TGCGCCAGCAGCCAGATAGACAGGCTTACCGGGGAGCTGTTTTTT.

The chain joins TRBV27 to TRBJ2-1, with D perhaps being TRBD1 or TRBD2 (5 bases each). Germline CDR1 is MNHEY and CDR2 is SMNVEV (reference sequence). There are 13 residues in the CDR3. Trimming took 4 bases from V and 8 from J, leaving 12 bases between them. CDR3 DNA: TGTGCCAGCAGTTCGGGGCGCGATTATGAGCAGTTCTTC. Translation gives CASSSGRDYEQFF.

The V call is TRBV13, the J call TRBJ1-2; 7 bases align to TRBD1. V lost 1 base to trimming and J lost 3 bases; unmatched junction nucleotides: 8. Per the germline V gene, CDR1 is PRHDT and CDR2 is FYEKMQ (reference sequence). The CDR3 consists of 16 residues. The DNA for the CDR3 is TGTGCCAGCAGCTTAGAGGCGGACAGGATCTACTATGGCTACACCTTC. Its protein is CASSLEADRIYYGYTF.